The rows below give T cell receptor beta chains drawn from one sample of a study of blood T cell repertoires in COVID-19. Libraries were prepared by immunoSEQ multiplex PCR; TCRdb keeps only in-frame clonotypes and omits some of them. The sample carries approximately 250,000 clones, 83% recorded once. The sample taken for sequencing was peripheral blood. The source is a human donor in a cohort sampled during active COVID-19. CDR3s include the opening cysteine and the closing phenylalanine or tryptophan. D genes are given only for firm matches. Not all rows give a size; the values are once, few, many and, for expanded clones, a class.

v_call	cdr3_length	d_call	j_call	clone_size	cdr3_nt	cdr3_aa
TRBV9	14	TRBD2	TRBJ2-1	-	TGTGCCAGCAGCGTTAGGACTAGCGCAAATGAGCAGTTCTTC	CASSVRTSANEQFF
TRBV5-6	12	TRBD1	TRBJ1-1	many	TGTGCCAGCAGCCTCCCACAGGGGGCCGCTTTCTTT	CASSLPQGAAFF
TRBV4-2	13	-	TRBJ2-7	-	TGTGCCAGCAGCCCAGTAAGGGGTACCGAGCAGTACTTC	CASSPVRGTEQYF
TRBV11-1	14	TRBD1	TRBJ2-7	once	TGTGCCAGCAGCTCGGACAGGCTGTACTACGAGCAGTACTTC	CASSSDRLYYEQYF
TRBV4-1	19	TRBD1	TRBJ1-5	-	TGCGCCAGCAGCCAGCCCGGGACAGGGGGCAGAAATAGCAATCAGCCCCAGCATTTT	CASSQPGTGGRNSNQPQHF
TRBV10-3	16	TRBD1	TRBJ2-2	-	TGTGCCATCGGGACAGGCAGTCCTTCGAACACCGGGGAGCTGTTTTTT	CAIGTGSPSNTGELFF
TRBV5-6	15	TRBD2	TRBJ2-1	once	TGTGCCAGCAGCTTATGGACTAGCTACTACAATGAGCAGTTCTTC	CASSLWTSYYNEQFF
TRBV3-1/TRBV3-2	13	-	TRBJ2-7	-	TGTGCCAGCAGCCAAGGGCAGGACTCTGAGCAGTACTTC	CASSQGQDSEQYF
TRBV9	14	-	TRBJ1-1	-	TGTGCCAGCAGCGTGGGACACCAGAACACTGAAGCTTTCTTT	CASSVGHQNTEAFF
TRBV10-3	19	TRBD1	TRBJ2-6	few	TGTGCCATCAGTGAGTCGGTGACAGGGGGGGCCTCTGGGGCCAACGTCCTGACTTTC	CAISESVTGGASGANVLTF
TRBV11-2	18	TRBD2	TRBJ2-7	-	TGTGCCAGCGTAAAGGGACTAGCGGGGAGACGAGACTCCTACGAGCAGTACTTC	CASVKGLAGRRDSYEQYF
TRBV20-1	13	-	TRBJ1-1	-	TGCAGTGCTAGTTCACAGGGAAACACTGAAGCTTTCTTT	CSASSQGNTEAFF
TRBV11-2	15	-	TRBJ2-7	-	TGTGCCAGCAGCTCCCTCGGGGCGGGGACCTACGAGCAGTACTTC	CASSSLGAGTYEQYF
TRBV27	14	-	TRBJ2-7	-	TGTGCCAGTGGGAGAGGGGGAGTTGTCAACGAGCAGTACTTC	CASGRGGVVNEQYF
TRBV11-1	15	-	TRBJ2-5	-	TGTGCCAGCACCCCTGGGCCGGGGAAAGGAGAGACCCAGTACTTC	CASTPGPGKGETQYF
TRBV6-5	15	TRBD1	TRBJ1-3	few	TGTGCCAGCAGCCTGACAGGGGAGACGGGAAACACCATATATTTT	CASSLTGETGNTIYF
TRBV29-1	11	-	TRBJ2-7	-	TGCAGCGTTGAGGAGGGAAACGAGCAGTACTTC	CSVEEGNEQYF
TRBV30	14	TRBD1	TRBJ1-5	-	TGTGCCTGGAGTGTGGGACAGGGCGCTCAGCCCCAGCATTTT	CAWSVGQGAQPQHF
TRBV12-3/TRBV12-4	13	-	TRBJ2-1	-	TGTGCCAGCAGTTTGTCCAGGGGAAATGAGCAGTTCTTC	CASSLSRGNEQFF
TRBV27	12	-	TRBJ1-2	-	TGTGCCAGCAGTTTGGGGGGGAACGGCTACACCTTC	CASSLGGNGYTF
TRBV10-3	14	TRBD1	TRBJ2-7	-	TGTGCCATCAGTGTGGGTGGGACAGGCTACGAGCAGTACTTC	CAISVGGTGYEQYF
TRBV2	14	-	TRBJ1-1	-	TGTGCCAGCAGTACAGGGAGTCGGGTCGCTGAAGCTTTCTTT	CASSTGSRVAEAFF
TRBV9	14	TRBD1	TRBJ2-5	-	TGTGCCAGTTCGGGGACAGGGGGCTTGGAGACCCAGTACTTC	CASSGTGGLETQYF
TRBV10-3	12	TRBD1	TRBJ2-7	-	TGTGCCATCAGCAGACAGGGCGCCGAGCAGTACTTC	CAISRQGAEQYF
TRBV9	14	-	TRBJ2-7	-	TGTGCCAGCAGCGTAGAGACTAATCGGGGCGAGCAGTACTTC	CASSVETNRGEQYF
TRBV3-1/TRBV3-2	12	-	TRBJ1-5	-	TGTGCCAGCAGCCAAGCATCAGGTCAACAGCATTTT	CASSQASGQQHF
TRBV7-7	15	-	TRBJ2-2	few	TGTGCTAGCAGCTTAGTGGGCGGGGACACCGGGGAGCTGTTTTTT	CASSLVGGDTGELFF
TRBV5-1	17	TRBD2	TRBJ2-3	-	TGCGCCAGCAGCTTGGCGGGGACTAGCGGGTTAGAAGATACGCAGTATTTT	CASSLAGTSGLEDTQYF
TRBV19	16	TRBD1	TRBJ1-5	-	TGTGCCAGTAGAGGGGGACAGGGGGCTGCAGGTCAGCCCCAGCATTTT	CASRGGQGAAGQPQHF
TRBV29-1	13	TRBD2	TRBJ2-7	-	TGCAGCGTTGAACCGAGCGGGGGCTACGAGCAGTACTTC	CSVEPSGGYEQYF
TRBV5-6	13	-	TRBJ1-3	-	TGTGCCAGCAGCTCACACCCTGGAAACACCATATATTTT	CASSSHPGNTIYF
TRBV28	12	-	TRBJ1-1	-	TGTGCCAGCAGTGAGTTGAACACTGAAGCTTTCTTT	CASSELNTEAFF
TRBV7-2	13	-	TRBJ1-6	few	TGTGCCAGCAGACCGCAGGCCCATTCACCCCTCCACTTT	CASRPQAHSPLHF
TRBV9	13	-	TRBJ1-2	-	TGTGCCAGCAGCCCTTCCTATGACTATGGCTACACCTTC	CASSPSYDYGYTF